The present entry profiles one T cell receptor (beta chain) with its context. Its binding antigen is unknown. No much larger clone exists at a distance of one base, and base qualities are not known. The record originates from a study of blood T cell repertoires in COVID-19 (dated by TCRdb to about 2020). Background for the entire study: Collaborator samples came from the United States, Italy and Spain and covered acute and convalescent phases of COVID-19. The material from the prospective study consisted of cDNA or gDNA derived from T cells, B-cell-depleted T cells, or PBMCs. Deeply sampled blood TCRbeta repertoires from subjects exposed to, actively infected with, or recovered from COVID-19 were included in the dataset. The repertoires were released in a freely available public database meant as a resource for research on the immune response to SARS-CoV-2. The samples were drawn from two sources: the first 160 participants of the ongoing ImmuneRACE study, and 1,000 to 1,500 subjects contributed by 6 global collaborators. Sample metadata almost always included a de-identified subject ID, COVID-19 status, age in years and sex. Where available, HLA class I and class II types were obtained from metadata supplied by the sample provider rather than from assay-based typing.

The immunoSEQ Assay, a bias-controlled multiplex PCR, was used to amplify TCRbeta CDR3 regions from genomic DNA. The paper's data handling went like this. The number of nucleated cells in each sample was estimated from the amplification of reference gene primers within the assay. Sequence reads were collapsed and filtered to measure the absolute abundance of every unique TCRbeta CDR3 rearrangement. For each sample, productive Simpson clonality was calculated by taking the square root of Simpson's diversity index across productive rearrangements. Not all clones reach the TCRdb copy of this immuneACCESS table, which keeps in-frame sequences only. Checked studies attribute under half of the gap to unresolved V genes and leave the rest unexplained. The V and J calls and clone size are taken from that table; D and trimming were inferred from the DNA. The sample table records approximately 230,000 clones; around nine tenths of these occur just once. Of the sample, 1.5% to 2% falls within the top ten clones.

Findings and caveats that apply to the study as a whole: How much clinical and demographic metadata was included differed by source and by participant, and the metadata was provided uncurated.

From the cysteine up to the phenylalanine, the CDR3 has a length of 16 residues. Kept here is only the CDR3 DNA, which spans 48 bases and is read in frame from base 1. In the germline V gene, CDR1 corresponds to KGHSH and CDR2 to LQKENI. After removal of 8 bases from V and 0 bases from J, the junction retains 8 bases not matched to a gene. Participants in the prospective study were aged about 18 to 89 years, lived in approximately 26 United States geographic areas, and enrolled through a virtual design. In the prospective study, cohorts were assigned on the basis of participant-reported clinical history obtained from a screening survey and a study questionnaire. Recovered participants in ImmuneRACE Cohort 3 were defined by two consecutive negative NP/OP PCR tests, clearance by a healthcare professional, or resolution of symptoms. In the prospective study, mobile phlebotomists collected whole blood, serum and a nasopharyngeal or oropharyngeal swab from each participant. Participants in the prospective study had the option to provide additional blood draws and questionnaires over a roughly two-month period. Blood samples from the prospective study were shipped frozen or at room temperature prior to DNA extraction.

The sequence came from a woman aged 18-29 years who had recovered from COVID-19. Sequencing was done on a sample of PBMCs or T cells enriched from blood (not recorded which). Recombination linked TRBV18 to TRBJ1-3, and 9 junction bases match TRBD1. The CDR3 here reads CASARGTGSSGNTIYF. The nucleotide sequence is given as TGTGCCAGCGCCCGCGGGACAGGGTCCTCTGGAAACACCATATATTTT.